The source of this T cell receptor (beta chain) is a study of cytomegalovirus exposure and HLA in healthy donors. Study in general: A preliminary data release comprised roughly 80 million unique TCRs obtained from HLA-typed donors.

As to this clone: Its matching antigen is unknown.

Amplification used 60 Vbeta primers and 13 Jbeta primers. Sequenced by immunoSEQ multiplex PCR; TCRdb stores in-frame clones only, minus some. The table has some 120,000 clones, over 60% seen once; the top ten hold 3.4%. Whole-study results and caveats: Presence/absence analysis assumed near-uniform sequencing depth across donors. Earlier analysis found most TCR beta V segments productive about 90% or about 30% of the time.

V lost 4 bases to trimming and J lost 3 bases, with 11 bases between them. This CDR3 contains 14 residues. Germline V CDR1 and CDR2: SGHDT, YYEEEE. This chain connects TRBV5-6 to TRBJ1-5; D is unclear. Sequencing input: PBMCs. This clonotype was sampled from a man aged 25 to 40 in good health and CMV-seronegative. As DNA, the CDR3 is TGTGCCAGCAGCCGGAGTTACGCCAATCAGCCCCAGCATTTT. Translation gives CASSRSYANQPQHF.